This T cell receptor (beta chain) was recovered during a study of T-cell memory formation after mild COVID-19. In its sample, this clonotype was seen a few times. This CDR3 is built from 17 residues. The J segment lost 8 bases and the V segment lost 4 bases, leaving 14 bases of the junction unmatched. Per the germline V gene, CDR1 is SGHTA and CDR2 is FQGNSA. TCRdb re-called the 5' RACE reads through MiXCR, storing one row per CDR3 protein. The sample holds fewer than 200,000 distinct CDR3 sequences; around a sixth are singletons and the top ten take 3.5% to 5%. The clonotype comes from a man between 18 and 35 years old who had mild COVID-19 (a few samples of this study predate the infection). Cell type and time point are not known. The V and J genes are TRBV7-2 and TRBJ1-4, with 9 bases that match TRBD1. The specimen was PBMCs or a T cell subset sorted from them (not recorded which). DNA of the CDR3: TGTGCCAGCAGCTCCGGGACAGGGACTGCGGTGGGCGAAAAACTGTTTTTT. Translated, it gives CASSSGTGTAVGEKLFF. The full variable domain, its missing parts supplied by reference TRBV7-2 and TRBJ1-4, is GAGVSQSPSNKVTEKGKDVELRCDPISGHTALYWYRQSLGQGLEFLIYFQGNSAPDKSGLPSDRFSAERTGGSVSTLTIQRTQQEDSAVYLCASSSGTGTAVGEKLFFGSGTQLSVL.